This TCR beta chain derives from a study of CD4 T cells in relation to SARS-CoV-2 and coronaviruses. The unexposed donors gave CD4+ T cells in 2011-2018, prior to COVID-19. Isolation of CD4+ T cells took place after less than 13 days in culture. TCRdb's copy holds only in-frame clones and misses some; the assay was immunoSEQ multiplex PCR. The table includes 27,000 or so clones, 70% to 80% detected once. This CDR3 has 13 amino acids. CDR1 is LGHDT, CDR2 YNNKEL, per germline (reference sequence). The ends lost 6 bases at V and 3 bases at J; junction bases unmatched: 1. As regards this clone: Its antigen is unidentified.

The sample comprised CD4+ T cells from PBMCs, cultured in vitro. This receptor was taken from a human donor in good health. This chain links TRBV3-1 (or the pseudogene TRBV3-2) with TRBJ2-7; TRBD2 agrees at 11 bases. The CDR3 is CASRTSGNYEQYF. CDR3 DNA sequence: TGTGCCAGCAGGACTAGCGGGAACTACGAGCAGTACTTC.